Following are 26 T cell receptor beta chains from one sample sequenced in a study of CD8 T cells in Susac syndrome. Random hexamers primed reverse transcription of about 0.45 to 1 ug RNA. One entry per CDR3 protein, called by TCRdb with MiXCR from the immunoSEQ multiplex PCR reads. The data show 350,000 to 550,000 distinct CDR3 sequences, with more than 80% seen just once and approximately 0.12% held by the top ten. Material for sequencing was CD8+ T cells from PBMCs. The source of these receptors is a human donor with multiple sclerosis.

In DNA, the CDR3 is TGTGCCAGTAGTCCGTCATCTACCTACGAGCAGTACTTC. Translating gives CASSPSSTYEQYF. The J gene is TRBJ2-7, the V gene TRBV19; D gene uncertain. The length of the CDR3 is 13 residues. CDR1 LNHDA and CDR2 SQIVND come from the germline V gene (reference sequence). V was cut by 5 bases and J by 2 bases, with 10 bases left in between.

The chain joins TRBV7-6 to TRBJ1-1; D unclear. V lost 2 bases and J lost 5, with 9 bases in between. CDR3 length: 13 residues. CDR1 and CDR2 from the germline V gene are SGHVS and FNYEAQ. Here the CDR3 reads CASSLSSWTEAFF. The CDR3 DNA reads as TGTGCCAGCAGCTTAAGTTCGTGGACTGAAGCTTTCTTT.

The rearrangement joins TRBV6-1 to TRBJ1-1, with 8 bases that match TRBD1. CDR1 is MNHNS and CDR2 is SASEGT in the germline V gene. The CDR3 sequence is 13 residues long. The V segment lost 3 bases and the J segment 5 bases; nucleotides outside the gene matches: 2. As DNA, the CDR3 is TGTGCCAGCAGTGATACAGGGGGTACTGAAGCTTTCTTT. Translation gives CASSDTGGTEAFF.

V usage is TRBV30 and J usage is TRBJ2-7, with D possibly matching TRBD2 (6 bases). Trimming took off 2 bases at V and 6 bases at J, with 14 bases between the two ends. This CDR3 spans 13 amino acids. Germline V gene data show CDR1 as GTSNPN and CDR2 as SVGIG (reference sequence). The CDR3 DNA reads TGTGCCTGGAGTCTGGAGGGATTGTTCGAGCAGTACTTC. Residues: CAWSLEGLFEQYF.

This clonotype was recorded only once. V gene TRBV29-1 combines with J gene TRBJ2-2, with D perhaps matching TRBD1 (6 bases). The V end lost 5 bases, the J end lost 2 bases, and 12 bases lay between the germline ends. Looked up from germline, CDR1 is SQVTM and CDR2 is ANQGSEA. The CDR3 spans 14 residues. CDR3 sequence reads: CSVTGTLNTGELFF. DNA for the CDR3: TGCAGCGTTACCGGGACACTAAACACCGGGGAGCTGTTTTTT.

The chain links TRBV27 to TRBJ1-6; weak D call: TRBD1 (6 bases). This CDR3 spans 15 amino acids. The V end was cut by 2 bases, the J end by 6 bases, with 11 bases between. The V gene's germline CDR1 is MNHEY and CDR2 SMNVEV (reference sequence). The CDR3 reads CASSLVAGANSPLHF. CDR3 DNA: TGTGCCAGCAGTTTAGTCGCAGGGGCTAATTCACCCCTCCACTTT.

This chain uses TRBV7-9 with TRBJ2-7; no clear D. Between the trimmed V and J ends, which lost 3 bases and 2 bases, there was a span of 11 bases. In germline, CDR1 is SEHNR, CDR2 FQNEAQ (reference sequence). CDR3 length equals 14 residues. The CDR3 loop reads CASSLGGITYEQYF. The CDR3 DNA sequence: TGTGCCAGCAGCTTGGGCGGAATCACCTACGAGCAGTACTTC.

The chain joins TRBV14 to TRBJ2-7; D gene unclear. The V gene lost 3 bases and the J gene lost 5 bases, with 11 bases spanning the gap. The CDR3 length is 13 residues. Germline V gives CDR1 SGHDN, CDR2 FVKESK. The CDR3 here is CASSHNGYNEQYF. The CDR3 nucleotides read TGTGCCAGCAGCCATAATGGGTACAACGAGCAGTACTTC.

The chain uses TRBV5-1 and TRBJ2-1; 11 nucleotides agree with TRBD2. In germline, CDR1 is SGHRS, CDR2 YFSETQ. The CDR3 length is 16 residues. Trimming took 7 bases from V and 7 from J; bases not matched to a gene: 13. The DNA of the CDR3 is TGCGCCAGCGCGCGCACTAGCGGGAGAACTAATAATGAGCAGTTCTTC. Protein product: CASARTSGRTNNEQFF.

This rearrangement joins TRBV4-1 to TRBJ1-2, with 7 bases aligning to TRBD1. Germline lookup yields CDR1 MGHRA and CDR2 YSYEKL. The CDR3 loop spans 11 amino acids. J gave up 14 bases and V 6 bases, and 9 bases lay outside the gene matches. CDR3 coding DNA: TGCGCCAGCAGTGGCCCGGGACAGCCTACCTTC. Residues: CASSGPGQPTF.

The chain has TRBV20-1 and TRBJ2-7, with D maybe TRBD2 (5 bases). Trimming left V 5 bases short and J 4 bases short, with 18 bases between. Per the germline V gene, CDR1 is DFQATT and CDR2 is SNEGSKA (reference sequence). The CDR3 loop spans 14 amino acids. CDR3: CSAEVDGPGYEQYF. In DNA form, the CDR3 reads TGCAGTGCTGAGGTAGACGGCCCGGGGTACGAGCAGTACTTC.

The rearrangement links TRBV7-9 to TRBJ1-1; no reliable D call. Trimming pared 2 bases from V and 3 bases from J, leaving 13 bases between. This CDR3 is built from 15 residues. Per the germline V gene, CDR1 is SEHNR and CDR2 is FQNEAQ (reference sequence). The CDR3 is CASSLSGRWDTEAFF. The CDR3 bases are TGTGCCAGCAGCTTAAGCGGGAGATGGGACACTGAAGCTTTCTTT.

The V and J genes are TRBV29-1 and TRBJ2-2, with no clear D. V was pared by 3 bases and J by 1 base, with 6 bases between. This CDR3 region has 13 residues. Per the germline V gene, CDR1 is SQVTM and CDR2 is ANQGSEA. The CDR3 DNA sequence: TGCAGCGTTGAGGCCGGGAACACCGGGGAGCTGTTTTTT. Its translation: CSVEAGNTGELFF.

The V and J genes are TRBV10-3 and TRBJ1-5; D unresolved. The CDR3 is 13 amino acids. Germline CDR1 ENHRY, CDR2 SYGVKD. Trimming removed 3 bases at V and 6 bases at J, with 9 bases between. CDR3 amino acids: CAISEGPAQPQHF. The CDR3, as DNA: TGTGCCATCAGTGAAGGGCCAGCTCAGCCCCAGCATTTT.

V usage is TRBV7-9 and J usage is TRBJ1-1, with 9 bases matching TRBD1. The V gene's germline CDR1 is SEHNR and CDR2 FQNEAQ (reference sequence). There are 14 residues in the CDR3. Trimming at V came to 5 bases and at J to 8 bases, leaving 9 bases not matched to a gene. The CDR3 DNA follows: TGTGCCAGCAGCCCTATAGGACAGGGGCAAGAAGCTTTCTTT. This translates into CASSPIGQGQEAFF.

This chain links TRBV7-9 with TRBJ1-6, with 7 bases lining up with TRBD1. The trim removed 4 bases at V and 10 bases at J, leaving 10 bases unmatched. The CDR3 has 15 residues. The germline CDR1 and CDR2 sequences are SEHNR and FQNEAQ (reference sequence). The CDR3 DNA sequence: TGTGCCAGCAGCTCCTGGGACAGCTTCGGATCACCCCTCCACTTT. Its translation is CASSSWDSFGSPLHF.

The chain joins TRBV4-1 to TRBJ2-7, with 7 bases matching TRBD1. V shed 0 bases, J shed 5 bases, and the junction held 4 bases outside the gene matches. The germline V gene has CDR1 MGHRA and CDR2 YSYEKL. CDR3 size: 14 residues. CDR3 DNA sequence: TGCGCCAGCAGCCAAGAGACAGGGTTCAACGAGCAGTACTTC. Translating gives CASSQETGFNEQYF.

The V call is TRBV6-5, the J call TRBJ2-7; 9 nucleotides align to TRBD1. CDR3 size: 18 residues. Per the germline V gene, CDR1 is MNHEY and CDR2 is SVGAGI. J gave up 2 bases and V 4 bases, and 15 bases lay outside the gene matches. Written as DNA, the CDR3 is TGTGCCAGCAGTTCCCAAGACCCTCCGGGACAGGGCACCTACGAGCAGTACTTC. Its translation: CASSSQDPPGQGTYEQYF.

The V call is TRBV27, the J call TRBJ2-3; D remains unclear. The germline gives CDR1 MNHEY, CDR2 SMNVEV (reference sequence). This CDR3 has 13 amino acids. V was clipped by 0 bases and J by 7 bases, with 8 bases between them. CDR3 in amino acids: CASSLSPQYTQYF. As DNA, the CDR3 is TGTGCCAGCAGTTTATCCCCACAGTATACGCAGTATTTT.

J is TRBJ2-2 and V is TRBV9, with unresolved D. V lost 5 bases, J lost 5 bases, and 10 bases lay in between. The CDR3 sequence is 13 residues long. Germline V gives CDR1 SGDLS, CDR2 YYNGEE. The CDR3 sequence: CASSLYGTGELFF. In DNA, the CDR3 is TGTGCCAGCAGTCTGTACGGAACCGGGGAGCTGTTTTTT.

This chain links TRBV6-5 with TRBJ2-1; D not certain. In germline, CDR1 is MNHEY, CDR2 SVGAGI. With 2 bases removed from V and 6 bases from J, the gap between germline ends came to 11 bases. CDR3 size: 14 residues. The CDR3 bases are TGTGCCAGCAGTTACAGTGAATCCCTCAATGAGCAGTTCTTC. Translating it yields CASSYSESLNEQFF.

The gene calls are TRBV4-1 and TRBJ2-1; tentatively, D is TRBD1 (6 bases). CDR3 length: 17 amino acids. Germline V gene data show CDR1 as MGHRA and CDR2 as YSYEKL. Trimming left V 0 bases short and J 7 bases short, with 19 bases between. This CDR3 is CASSQDQGPGAWNEQFF. CDR3 DNA sequence: TGCGCCAGCAGCCAAGATCAGGGGCCTGGGGCCTGGAATGAGCAGTTCTTC.

This chain uses TRBV27 with TRBJ1-3; D is possibly TRBD1 (5 bases). Germline assignment: CDR1 MNHEY and CDR2 SMNVEV (reference sequence). The CDR3 totals 15 residues. Trimming took 3 bases from V and 1 from J, leaving 10 bases between them. Written as DNA, the CDR3 is TGTGCCAGCAGTTTTGACGGGGGATCTGGAAACACCATATATTTT. Protein: CASSFDGGSGNTIYF.

The V and J genes are TRBV25-1 and TRBJ1-1, with D perhaps matching TRBD1 (5 bases). This CDR3 comprises 14 residues. CDR1 is MGHDK and CDR2 is SYGVNS in the germline V gene. V was pared by 5 bases and J by 3 bases, with 13 bases between. This CDR3 reads CASSLSTEYTEAFF. The CDR3 coding sequence is TGTGCCAGCAGTCTCTCGACAGAGTACACTGAAGCTTTCTTT.

The rearrangement links TRBV2 to TRBJ1-2, with D possibly matching TRBD1 (6 bases). Germline lookup yields CDR1 SNHLY and CDR2 FYNNEI. Trimming removed 7 bases at V and 4 bases at J, with 13 bases between. This CDR3 has 13 amino acids. The CDR3 is CASTSGDTYGYTF. The CDR3 DNA is TGTGCCAGCACCTCTGGGGACACCTATGGCTACACCTTC.

The chain uses TRBV6-5 and TRBJ1-4; no firm D call. CDR3 size: 14 residues. The germline CDR1 and CDR2 sequences are MNHEY and SVGAGI. The V end lost 3 bases, the J end lost 6 bases, and 11 bases lay between the germline ends. The CDR3 is CASSYTITHEKLFF. Written as DNA, the CDR3 is TGTGCCAGCAGTTATACGATAACGCATGAAAAACTGTTTTTT.